This TCR beta chain comes out of a study of shared clonotypes between healthy human individuals. Study-level points and caveats: Naive subsets usually exceeded memory subsets in estimated richness. The authors sampled blood alone, and tissue repertoires likely differ. At large depth, rarefaction still showed sorted-subset sequencing to be incomplete. Around 5.4% of naive CD4 clonotypes were common to a handful of donors.

The naive CD8 fraction comprised CD45RO-negative cells positively selected for CCR7 and excluded terminally differentiated effector memory CD45RA+ cells. Trimming stripped 7 bases from V and 2 bases from J, with 3 bases between. The V gene's germline CDR1 is SNHLY and CDR2 FYNNEI. This CDR3 spans 10 amino acids. Only in-frame clones appear in the TCRdb table, and some are missing; sequencing was by immunoSEQ multiplex PCR. The repertoire has about 680,000 clones, approximately 90% of them found once; the top ten carry 24%. As for this clone: Its antigen remains unidentified.

This clonotype was sampled from a man under 40 in good health. The specimen was naive CD8+ T cells sorted from blood. The V and J genes are TRBV2 and TRBJ2-7; D is unresolved. CDR3 loop: CASTTYEQYF. CDR3 nucleotides: TGTGCCAGCACGACCTACGAGCAGTACTTC.